This T cell receptor beta chain was found in a study of blood T cell repertoires in COVID-19. For the study at large: Some COVID-19 samples were acute and others convalescent; all came from the United States, Italy and Spain. PBMCs, B-cell-depleted T cells, or T cells were the source of the cDNA or gDNA that made up the material.

Germline-derived CDR1 and CDR2 are MNHNS and SASEGT. The V and J ends lost 3 bases and 0 bases respectively, with 11 bases between them. The CDR3 consists of 15 residues. Original handling: Nucleated cell number was recorded as an estimate derived from reference gene primer amplification. TCRdb's table, derived via immunoSEQ multiplex PCR, lists solely in-frame clones and lacks some. The V and J calls and the clone size are those of that table, but D and trimming were determined from the DNA. The sample lists 65,000 to 100,000 clones, 89% seen once, with under 9.5% in the top ten. The origin of this receptor is a man in his forties or fifties with acute or convalescent COVID-19. V and J are TRBV6-1 and TRBJ1-1, with TRBD1 as a possible D gene (5 bases). The specimen was peripheral blood. The chain's CDR3 is CASSDMGGMNTEAFF. For the CDR3, the DNA is TGTGCCAGCAGTGATATGGGGGGTATGAACACTGAAGCTTTCTTT.